This T cell receptor (beta chain) was documented in a study of identical twins. This clonotype appeared a few times. The antigen is undetermined. TCRdb processed the 5' RACE reads anew with MiXCR; each CDR3 protein has one entry. The data contain a few hundred thousand distinct CDR3 sequences, approximately 9.1% of them seen just once; the ten biggest clones take up under 10%. V dropped 2 bases and J dropped 1 base, with 9 bases sitting between them. The V gene's germline CDR1 is SNHLY and CDR2 FYNNEI. The CDR3 contains 14 residues. Overall study results and limits: In cord blood, abundant beta clonotypes had fewer insertions; memory showed no trend. Beta out-of-frame sequences showed weaker excess sharing between twins.

What was sequenced was naive T cells sorted from blood. The chain employs TRBV2 and TRBJ2-7; no reliable D call. This receptor was identified in a woman in her forties or fifties in good health. The CDR3 nucleotides read TGTGCCAGCAGTGAATCGTTTGGGTCCTACGAGCAGTACTTC. Amino acid sequence: CASSESFGSYEQYF.